This T cell receptor (beta chain) was recovered during a study of T-cell reconstitution after alpha-beta-depleted transplantation in children. Details on this clonotype: A much larger clonotype is one base distant, so this may be a read error.

A TCRbeta library incorporating unique molecular identifiers was prepared. TCRdb reanalysed the PCR reads using MiXCR and keeps one entry per CDR3 protein. The repertoire consists of some 500,000 distinct CDR3 sequences, with approximately 20% occurring once and the leading ten covering less than 4%. The germline V gene has CDR1 MRHNA and CDR2 SNTAGT. The CDR3 extends over 14 amino acids. The chain employs TRBV6-4 and TRBJ2-6, with a weak D call TRBD1 (5 bases). Here the sequenced sample was PBMCs from the stem cell graft donor, taken from the stem cell graft. The sequence was collected from a human donor who donated a stem cell graft to a child with acute lymphoblastic leukemia. The CDR3 spells CASSEDETVNGLTF. The CDR3 DNA sequence: TGTGCCAGCAGTGAGGATGAGACAGTGAACGGCCTGACTTTC.